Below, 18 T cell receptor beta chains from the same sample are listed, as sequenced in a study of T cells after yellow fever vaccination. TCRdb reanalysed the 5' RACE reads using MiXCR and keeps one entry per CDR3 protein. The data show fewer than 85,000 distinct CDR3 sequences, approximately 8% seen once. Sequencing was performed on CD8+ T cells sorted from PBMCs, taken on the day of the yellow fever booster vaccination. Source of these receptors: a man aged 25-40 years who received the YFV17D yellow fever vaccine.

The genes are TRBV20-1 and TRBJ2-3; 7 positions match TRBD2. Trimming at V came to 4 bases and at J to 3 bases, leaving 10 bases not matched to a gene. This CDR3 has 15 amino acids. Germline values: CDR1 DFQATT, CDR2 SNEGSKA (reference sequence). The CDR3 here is CSATSPAGPTDTQYF. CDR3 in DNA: TGCAGTGCTACAAGCCCAGCGGGACCGACAGATACGCAGTATTTT.

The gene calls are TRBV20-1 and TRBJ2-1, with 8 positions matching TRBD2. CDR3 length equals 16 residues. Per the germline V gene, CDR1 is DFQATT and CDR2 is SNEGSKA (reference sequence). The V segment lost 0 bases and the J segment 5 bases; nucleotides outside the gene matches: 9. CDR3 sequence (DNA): TGCAGTGCTAGAGAAATCGGGAGCGGGAGAGACAATGAGCAGTTCTTC. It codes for CSAREIGSGRDNEQFF.

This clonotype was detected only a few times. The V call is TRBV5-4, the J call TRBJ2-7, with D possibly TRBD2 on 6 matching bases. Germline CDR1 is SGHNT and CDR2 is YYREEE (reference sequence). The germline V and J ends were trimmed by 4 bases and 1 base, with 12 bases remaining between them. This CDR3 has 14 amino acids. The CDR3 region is CASSDPGVSYEQYF. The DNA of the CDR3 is TGTGCCAGCAGCGACCCGGGGGTTTCCTACGAGCAGTACTTC. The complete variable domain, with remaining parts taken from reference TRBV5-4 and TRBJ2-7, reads ETGVTQSPTHLIKTRGQQVTLRCSSQSGHNTVSWYQQALGQGPQFIFQYYREEENGRGNFPPRFSGLQFPNYSSELNVNALELDDSALYLCASSDPGVSYEQYFGPGTRLTVT.

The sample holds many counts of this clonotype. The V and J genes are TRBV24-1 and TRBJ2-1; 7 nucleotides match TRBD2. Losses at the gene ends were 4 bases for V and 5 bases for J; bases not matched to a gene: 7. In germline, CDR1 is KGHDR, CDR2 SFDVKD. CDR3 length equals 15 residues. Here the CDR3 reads CATSEVGGTHNEQFF. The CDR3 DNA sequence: TGTGCCACCAGTGAAGTGGGAGGGACCCACAATGAGCAGTTCTTC.

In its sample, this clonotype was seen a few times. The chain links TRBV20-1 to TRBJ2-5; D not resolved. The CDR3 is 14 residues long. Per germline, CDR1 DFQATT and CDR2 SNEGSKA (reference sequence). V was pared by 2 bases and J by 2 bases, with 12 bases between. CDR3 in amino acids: CSARNISSQETQYF. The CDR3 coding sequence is TGCAGTGCTAGAAACATATCCAGTCAAGAGACCCAGTACTTC.

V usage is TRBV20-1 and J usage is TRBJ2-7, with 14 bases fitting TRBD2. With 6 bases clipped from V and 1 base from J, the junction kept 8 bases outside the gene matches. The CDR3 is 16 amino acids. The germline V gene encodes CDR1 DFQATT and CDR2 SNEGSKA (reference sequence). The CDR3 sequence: CSAGGTSGSLSYEQYF. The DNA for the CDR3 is TGCAGTGCGGGTGGGACTAGCGGGAGCCTATCCTACGAGCAGTACTTC.

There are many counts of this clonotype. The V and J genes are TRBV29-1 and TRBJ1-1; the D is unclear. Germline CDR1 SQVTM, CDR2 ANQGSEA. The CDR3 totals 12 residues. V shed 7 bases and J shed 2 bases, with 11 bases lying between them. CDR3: CSAGEVNTEAFF. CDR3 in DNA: TGCAGCGCCGGGGAGGTTAACACTGAAGCTTTCTTT.

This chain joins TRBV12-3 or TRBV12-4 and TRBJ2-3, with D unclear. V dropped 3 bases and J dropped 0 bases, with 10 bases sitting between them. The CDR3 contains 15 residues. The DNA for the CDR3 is TGTGCCAGCAGTTTGGAAGTTAGCAGCACAGATACGCAGTATTTT. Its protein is CASSLEVSSTDTQYF.

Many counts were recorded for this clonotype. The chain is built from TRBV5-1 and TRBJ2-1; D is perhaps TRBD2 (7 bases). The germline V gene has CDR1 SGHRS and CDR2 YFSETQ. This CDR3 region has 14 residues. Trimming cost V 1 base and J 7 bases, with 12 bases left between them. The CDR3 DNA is TGCGCCAGCAGCTTGACGGGGGGCGGGAATGAGCAGTTCTTC. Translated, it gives CASSLTGGGNEQFF.

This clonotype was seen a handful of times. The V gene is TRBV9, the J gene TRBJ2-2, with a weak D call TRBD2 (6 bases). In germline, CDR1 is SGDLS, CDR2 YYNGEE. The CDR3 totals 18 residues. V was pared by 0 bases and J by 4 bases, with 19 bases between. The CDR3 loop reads CASSVVSSEASGTGELFF. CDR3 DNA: TGTGCCAGCAGCGTAGTATCTAGCGAGGCGAGTGGCACCGGGGAGCTGTTTTTT.

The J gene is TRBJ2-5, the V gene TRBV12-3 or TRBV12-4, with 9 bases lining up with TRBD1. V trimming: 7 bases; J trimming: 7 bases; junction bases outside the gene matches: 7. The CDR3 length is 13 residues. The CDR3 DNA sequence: TGTGCCAGCACCCTGGACAGGGGAGGGACCCAGTACTTC. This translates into CASTLDRGGTQYF.

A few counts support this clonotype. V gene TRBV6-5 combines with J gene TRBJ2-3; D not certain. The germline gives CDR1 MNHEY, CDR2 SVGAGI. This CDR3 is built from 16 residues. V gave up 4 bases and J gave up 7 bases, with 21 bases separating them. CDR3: CASSFTRASSGYTQYF. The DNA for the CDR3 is TGTGCCAGCAGTTTTACTCGGGCCTCTTCTGGATATACGCAGTATTTT.

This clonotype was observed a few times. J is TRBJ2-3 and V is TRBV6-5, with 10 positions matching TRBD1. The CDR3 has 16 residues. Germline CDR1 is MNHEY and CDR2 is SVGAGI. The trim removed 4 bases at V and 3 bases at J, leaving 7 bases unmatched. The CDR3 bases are TGTGCCAGCAGTTCCTCCGACAGGGGGCTGACAGATACGCAGTATTTT. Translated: CASSSSDRGLTDTQYF.

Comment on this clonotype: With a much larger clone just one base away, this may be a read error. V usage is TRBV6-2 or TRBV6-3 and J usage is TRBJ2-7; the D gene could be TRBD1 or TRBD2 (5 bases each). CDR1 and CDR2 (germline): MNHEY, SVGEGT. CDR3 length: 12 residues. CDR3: CDSSHRGDEQYF. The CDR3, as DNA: TGTGACAGCAGCCACCGGGGCGACGAGCAGTACTTC.

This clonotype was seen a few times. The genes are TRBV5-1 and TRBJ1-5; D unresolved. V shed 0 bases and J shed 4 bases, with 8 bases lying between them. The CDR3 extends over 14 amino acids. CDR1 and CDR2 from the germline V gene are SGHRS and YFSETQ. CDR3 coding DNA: TGCGCCAGCAGCTTGGGGGGAGGTAATCAGCCCCAGCATTTT. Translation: CASSLGGGNQPQHF.

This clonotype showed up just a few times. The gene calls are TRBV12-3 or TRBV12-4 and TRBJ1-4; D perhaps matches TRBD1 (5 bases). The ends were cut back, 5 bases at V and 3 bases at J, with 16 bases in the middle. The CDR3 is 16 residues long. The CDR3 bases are TGTGCCAGCAGTGAAGAGAAGGGGTGGGCTAATGAAAAACTGTTTTTT. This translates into CASSEEKGWANEKLFF.

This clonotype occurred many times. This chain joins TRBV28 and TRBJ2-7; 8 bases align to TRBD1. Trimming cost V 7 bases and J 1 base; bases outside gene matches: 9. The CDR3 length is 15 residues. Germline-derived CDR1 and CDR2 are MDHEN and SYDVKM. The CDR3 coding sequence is TGTGCCAGCAAACCCATAAGACAGGGGTCCTACGAGCAGTACTTC. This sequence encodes CASKPIRQGSYEQYF.

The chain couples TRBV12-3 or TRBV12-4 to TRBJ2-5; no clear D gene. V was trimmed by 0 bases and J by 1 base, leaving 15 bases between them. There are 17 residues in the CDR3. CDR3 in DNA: TGTGCCAGCAGTTTAGCTTTGGTACGGGCAACCCAAGAGACCCAGTACTTC. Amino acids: CASSLALVRATQETQYF.